Listed below are T cell receptor beta chains from one sample, sequenced in a study of blood T cells in healthy people across ages. Each CDR3 protein gets one entry after TCRdb re-called the 5' RACE reads with MiXCR. This repertoire shows hundreds of thousands of distinct CDR3 sequences, roughly 50% found once; its top ten account for around 20%. The specimen sequenced was blood. All receptors come from a man between 25 and 39 years old in good health. The CDR3 runs from the conserved cysteine through the conserved F or W. A D gene is named only where the DNA matches it firmly. The size of a clone is reported for some rows only, either as once, few or many, or as a class for expanded clones.

CDR3nt: TGTGCCAGCAAAGGGAATTTCAATCAGCCCCAGCATTTT
CDR3aa: CASKGNFNQPQHF
d_gene: -
j_gene: TRBJ1-5
v_gene: TRBV27
abundance: -
len: 13

CDR3nt: TGCGCCAGCAGCATCAGGACTAGCGGGGGCACAGATACGCAGTATTTT
CDR3aa: CASSIRTSGGTDTQYF
d_gene: TRBD2
j_gene: TRBJ2-3
v_gene: TRBV5-1
abundance: -
len: 16

CDR3nt: TGTGCCGGGAGTGTCGGGGGACCGGGGTACTTC
CDR3aa: CAGSVGGPGYF
d_gene: -
j_gene: TRBJ2-5
v_gene: TRBV30
abundance: -
len: 11

CDR3nt: TGTGCCAGCAGCTTAACGAAGGTAGACGACGGGTCACCCCTCCACTTT
CDR3aa: CASSLTKVDDGSPLHF
d_gene: -
j_gene: TRBJ1-6
v_gene: TRBV7-3
abundance: few
len: 16

CDR3nt: TGTGCCAGCAACCACTCTTCACAGGGGGCAGGGGCCTACGAGCAGTACTTC
CDR3aa: CASNHSSQGAGAYEQYF
d_gene: TRBD1
j_gene: TRBJ2-7
v_gene: TRBV3-1
abundance: once
len: 17

CDR3nt: TGTGCCAGACAGGCCCCTGAAGCTTTCTTT
CDR3aa: CARQAPEAFF
d_gene: -
j_gene: TRBJ1-1
v_gene: TRBV27
abundance: -
len: 10

CDR3nt: TGCAGTGCCAGCTACTCGGAGACCCAGTACTTC
CDR3aa: CSASYSETQYF
d_gene: -
j_gene: TRBJ2-5
v_gene: TRBV20-1
abundance: -
len: 11

CDR3nt: TGTGCCAGCAGTTTTACTAGCGGGGTGGAGACCCAGTACTTC
CDR3aa: CASSFTSGVETQYF
d_gene: TRBD2
j_gene: TRBJ2-5
v_gene: TRBV12-3/TRBV12-4
abundance: -
len: 14

CDR3nt: TGCGCCAGCAGCTTGGATGAGGGCAGGAGGGAACAAGGCTACACCTTC
CDR3aa: CASSLDEGRREQGYTF
d_gene: -
j_gene: TRBJ1-2
v_gene: TRBV5-1
abundance: -
len: 16

CDR3nt: TGCGCCAGCAGCTTGGGTGCGGACCGATACAATGAGCAGTTCTTC
CDR3aa: CASSLGADRYNEQFF
d_gene: -
j_gene: TRBJ2-1
v_gene: TRBV5-1
abundance: -
len: 15

CDR3nt: TGTGCCACCAGGGGGATCACAACAGATTTGAACACTGAAGCTTTCTTT
CDR3aa: CATRGITTDLNTEAFF
d_gene: TRBD1
j_gene: TRBJ1-1
v_gene: TRBV6-5
abundance: -
len: 16

CDR3nt: TGTGCCAGCAGTTTACGGGTGACTGAAAAACTGTTTTTT
CDR3aa: CASSLRVTEKLFF
d_gene: -
j_gene: TRBJ1-4
v_gene: TRBV12-3/TRBV12-4
abundance: -
len: 13

CDR3nt: TGCAGCGTTGAAAGTCGGCAGGGCACTAGCTATGGCTACACCTTC
CDR3aa: CSVESRQGTSYGYTF
d_gene: -
j_gene: TRBJ1-2
v_gene: TRBV29-1
abundance: -
len: 15

CDR3nt: TGTGCCAGCAGCCTGGACAGGGGGAGTTACACCGGGGAGCTGTTTTTT
CDR3aa: CASSLDRGSYTGELFF
d_gene: TRBD1
j_gene: TRBJ2-2
v_gene: TRBV7-2
abundance: -
len: 16

CDR3nt: TGTACCAGCAGCTTAAAGGGCAGGGGGCACGAGCAGTACTTC
CDR3aa: CTSSLKGRGHEQYF
d_gene: TRBD1
j_gene: TRBJ2-7
v_gene: TRBV7-2
abundance: -
len: 14

CDR3nt: TGTGCCGGCAAGTTACAGGGGTTTAATGAAAAACTGTTTTTT
CDR3aa: CAGKLQGFNEKLFF
d_gene: TRBD1
j_gene: TRBJ1-4
v_gene: TRBV6-6
abundance: once
len: 14

CDR3nt: TGTGCCAGTACCTCCGAGCACTATGGCTACACCTTC
CDR3aa: CASTSEHYGYTF
d_gene: -
j_gene: TRBJ1-2
v_gene: TRBV28
abundance: -
len: 12

CDR3nt: TGTGCCAGCAGAATAAGCGGGATGTACGAGCAGTACTTC
CDR3aa: CASRISGMYEQYF
d_gene: TRBD2
j_gene: TRBJ2-7
v_gene: TRBV6-1
abundance: -
len: 13

CDR3nt: TGTGCCAGCAGTGAAGCAAGAGGGATGGGTGAGCAGTTCTTC
CDR3aa: CASSEARGMGEQFF
d_gene: -
j_gene: TRBJ2-1
v_gene: TRBV6-1
abundance: -
len: 14

CDR3nt: TGCAGCGTTGGGGGACAGGGGCCCTACGAGCAGTACTTC
CDR3aa: CSVGGQGPYEQYF
d_gene: TRBD1
j_gene: TRBJ2-7
v_gene: TRBV29-1
abundance: few
len: 13

CDR3nt: TGTGCCAGCCAGACAGGGATGGAGACCCAGTACTTC
CDR3aa: CASQTGMETQYF
d_gene: TRBD1
j_gene: TRBJ2-5
v_gene: TRBV2
abundance: -
len: 12

CDR3nt: TGTGCCAGCAGTTTATTGGGCGGCGGGGGGGCTCTGGAGACCCAGTACTTC
CDR3aa: CASSLLGGGGALETQYF
d_gene: TRBD2
j_gene: TRBJ2-5
v_gene: TRBV27
abundance: -
len: 17

CDR3nt: TGTGCCAGCAGTTTCAGGGGGAGCGGAGATGTGCAGTATTTT
CDR3aa: CASSFRGSGDVQYF
d_gene: TRBD1
j_gene: TRBJ2-3
v_gene: TRBV12-3/TRBV12-4
abundance: many
len: 14

CDR3nt: TGTGCCATCAGCCCCCGGGACAAGCTCTACGAGCAGTACTTC
CDR3aa: CAISPRDKLYEQYF
d_gene: -
j_gene: TRBJ2-7
v_gene: TRBV10-3
abundance: once
len: 14

CDR3nt: TGTGCCAGCACCAGATTCATGAATGAGCAGTTCTTC
CDR3aa: CASTRFMNEQFF
d_gene: -
j_gene: TRBJ2-1
v_gene: TRBV28
abundance: -
len: 12

CDR3nt: TGTGCCATCAGTGAGAAGGGACAGGCTAATGAAAAACTGTTTTTT
CDR3aa: CAISEKGQANEKLFF
d_gene: TRBD1
j_gene: TRBJ1-4
v_gene: TRBV10-3
abundance: -
len: 15

CDR3nt: TGTGCCAGCAGTTCCATGTATTCCGACTATGGCTACACCTTC
CDR3aa: CASSSMYSDYGYTF
d_gene: -
j_gene: TRBJ1-2
v_gene: TRBV28
abundance: -
len: 14

CDR3nt: TGCGCCAGCAGCTTGGAAAGGGTCTCTGAGCAGTTCTTC
CDR3aa: CASSLERVSEQFF
d_gene: -
j_gene: TRBJ2-1
v_gene: TRBV5-1
abundance: -
len: 13